What follows are 31 T cell receptor beta chains derived from one specimen sequenced in a study of blood T cells in healthy people across ages. A second PCR, run for roughly 7 to 11 cycles, used a sample-barcoded 5' primer plus a J-beta primer mix. TCRdb reprocessed the 5' RACE reads via MiXCR and lists one record per CDR3 protein. The table includes around 710,000 distinct CDR3 sequences, 35% to 45% detected once. Sequencing used blood. These receptors were collected from a woman aged 60-70 years in good health.

The chain is built from TRBV7-2 and TRBJ2-1; 9 bases are a match to TRBD2. The ends lost 2 bases at V and 5 bases at J; junction bases unmatched: 4. The germline V gene encodes CDR1 SGHTA and CDR2 FQGNSA. This CDR3 has 15 residues. This chain's CDR3 is CASSLSGGTNNEQFF. CDR3 DNA: TGTGCCAGCAGCTTAAGCGGGGGGACTAACAATGAGCAGTTCTTC.

V is TRBV20-1 and J is TRBJ1-2, with a tentative D call TRBD1 (5 bases). There are 13 residues in the CDR3. From germline, CDR1 is DFQATT and CDR2 SNEGSKA (reference sequence). The V end was cut by 3 bases, the J end by 3 bases, with 11 bases between. CDR3 amino acids: CSASSGPDYGYTF. The CDR3 bases are TGCAGTGCTAGTTCAGGGCCTGACTATGGCTACACCTTC.

This chain links TRBV5-1 with TRBJ2-1; the D call may be TRBD1 or TRBD2 (6 bases each). The CDR3 has 15 amino acids. Trimming took off 6 bases at V and 7 bases at J, with 20 bases between the two ends. CDR1 and CDR2 from the germline V gene are SGHRS and YFSETQ. The DNA for the CDR3 is TGCGCCAGCACCATGTTGGGGGGACAAAATAATGAGCAGTTCTTC. This gives the protein CASTMLGGQNNEQFF.

This clonotype occurred once. V and J are TRBV3-1 and TRBJ2-1; D gene unclear. TRBJ2-7 matches the DNA end more closely, so the J call is doubtful. CDR1 is LGHDT and CDR2 is YNNKEL in the germline V gene (reference sequence). The CDR3 is made up of 13 amino acids. CDR3 nucleotide sequence: TGTGCCAGCAGCTTAGCAAACTGCAATGAGCAGTACTTC. It yields the protein CASSLANCNEQYF.

On this clonotype itself: At one of its ends the junction is not consistent with the germline gene, which may arise from a read error. The chain links TRBV7-9 to TRBJ2-7; D is undetermined. This CDR3 contains 14 residues. The V gene's germline CDR1 is SEHNR and CDR2 FQNEAQ (reference sequence). In DNA form, the CDR3 reads TGTGCCAGCAGCCCCAGTATAAGCTCCTGCGAGCAGTACTTC. Protein sequence: CASSPSISSCEQYF.

This clonotype was picked up one time. The chain has TRBV6-2 or TRBV6-3 and TRBJ1-1; 7 bases agree with TRBD1. This CDR3 contains 13 residues. Germline V gene sequence: CDR1 MNHEY, CDR2 SVGEGT. The J segment lost 4 bases and the V segment lost 6 bases, leaving 5 bases of the junction unmatched. CDR3 loop: CASRETGATEAFF. The CDR3 region has the DNA TGTGCCAGCAGGGAAACAGGGGCCACTGAAGCTTTCTTT.

The V and J genes are TRBV5-1 and TRBJ2-3, with D perhaps being TRBD1 or TRBD2 (5 bases each). CDR3 length: 16 amino acids. From germline, CDR1 is SGHRS and CDR2 YFSETQ. Trimming shortened V by 4 bases and J by 4 bases, and 19 bases separated the two germline ends. CDR3 sequence reads: CASSAEAYRGADTQYF. The CDR3 DNA reads TGCGCCAGCAGCGCCGAAGCCTATCGGGGCGCAGATACGCAGTATTTT.

J is TRBJ2-5 and V is TRBV11-1; 10 bases align to TRBD1. The V and J ends lost 5 bases and 4 bases, in that order; junction bases with no gene match: 10. The CDR3 is made up of 16 amino acids. Per germline, CDR1 SGHAT and CDR2 FQDESV (reference sequence). CDR3 region: CASSRGQGEVGETQYF. CDR3 nucleotide sequence: TGTGCCAGCAGCCGCGGACAGGGGGAGGTCGGAGAGACCCAGTACTTC.

This clonotype was detected only a few times. CDR3 sequence: CASSLYSGANVLTF. DNA for the CDR3: TGTGCCAGCAGTTTATACTCTGGGGCCAACGTCCTGACTTTC. The rearrangement uses TRBV27 and TRBJ2-6; D ambiguous. The CDR3 runs to 14 residues. Between the trimmed V and J ends, which lost 1 base and 0 bases, there was a span of 1 base. From germline, CDR1 is MNHEY and CDR2 SMNVEV (reference sequence).

In this sample, this clonotype turned up many times. The rearrangement uses TRBV9 and TRBJ1-1; D call uncertain. The CDR3 consists of 13 residues. From germline, CDR1 is SGDLS and CDR2 YYNGEE. V was cut by 0 bases and J by 1 base, with 4 bases left in between. This CDR3 is CASSVAGNTEAFF. The CDR3 nucleotides are TGTGCCAGCAGCGTAGCAGGGAACACTGAAGCTTTCTTT.

This clonotype was detected a few times. The rearrangement links TRBV9 to TRBJ2-7; no definite D call. The CDR3 contains 12 residues. Germline values: CDR1 SGDLS, CDR2 YYNGEE. V lost 3 bases, J lost 7 bases, and 11 bases lay in between. The CDR3 DNA reads TGTGCCAGCAGCGCTGGCGTGGGTGAGCAGTACTTC. Its translation: CASSAGVGEQYF.

The chain is built from TRBV5-1 and TRBJ2-7; 12 nucleotides line up with TRBD1. Judging by the DNA end, TRBJ2-5 fits better; the J call may be wrong. This CDR3 contains 17 residues. CDR1 and CDR2 (germline): SGHRS, YFSETQ. The DNA of the CDR3 is TGCGCCAGCAGCTTGGTTGGGACAGGGGGCTTGGGAGAGACCCAGTACTTC. This gives the protein CASSLVGTGGLGETQYF.

The chain combines TRBV7-3 with TRBJ2-1; a weak D match, TRBD1 (5 bases). In germline, CDR1 is SGHTA, CDR2 FQGTGA. The CDR3 covers 14 residues. V was pared by 5 bases and J by 8 bases, with 16 bases between. The CDR3: CASSRGLSGDEQFF. The CDR3 region has the DNA TGTGCCAGCAGCAGGGGCCTTAGTGGGGATGAGCAGTTCTTC.

This clonotype was observed a few times. V and J are TRBV3-1 and TRBJ2-3, with D uncertain. Between the trimmed V and J ends, which lost 1 base and 0 bases, there was a span of 8 bases. The germline gives CDR1 LGHDT, CDR2 YNNKEL (reference sequence). The CDR3 runs to 15 residues. The CDR3 nucleotides are TGTGCCAGCAGCCAAGTCACGGATAGCACAGATACGCAGTATTTT. This codes for CASSQVTDSTDTQYF.

In its sample, this clonotype was seen a few times. V gene TRBV10-3 combines with J gene TRBJ2-7; 7 positions agree with TRBD2. Trimming took 4 bases from V and 2 from J; bases not matched to a gene: 2. Per germline, CDR1 ENHRY and CDR2 SYGVKD. CDR3 size: 13 residues. Here the CDR3 reads CAISVGGTYEQYF. The CDR3 DNA follows: TGTGCCATCAGTGTCGGGGGGACCTACGAGCAGTACTTC.

This chain joins TRBV7-2 and TRBJ2-7; maybe TRBD1 (5 bases). CDR1 and CDR2 from the germline V gene are SGHTA and FQGNSA. The CDR3 is 13 amino acids. Trimming shortened V by 5 bases and J by 7 bases, and 15 bases separated the two germline ends. CDR3 nucleotides: TGTGCCAGCAGCCCTCCTTGGGGCGCGGAGCAGTACTTC. Its translation: CASSPPWGAEQYF.

This clonotype came up a few times. CDR3 sequence: CSVASEFSGGELFF. Here the CDR3 DNA reads TGCAGCGTGGCATCAGAGTTTTCAGGCGGGGAGCTGTTTTTT. This chain links TRBV29-1 with TRBJ2-2; no reliable D call. Trimming pared 6 bases from V and 7 bases from J, leaving 18 bases between. This CDR3 contains 14 residues. Germline assignment: CDR1 SQVTM and CDR2 ANQGSEA.

The gene calls are TRBV13 and TRBJ2-5, with 11 bases aligning to TRBD2. The CDR3 consists of 17 residues. J lost 4 bases, V lost 2 bases, and 9 bases had no gene match. Germline assignment: CDR1 PRHDT and CDR2 FYEKMQ (reference sequence). For the CDR3, the DNA is TGTGCCAGCAGCTTAATGTGGGCTAGCGGGGGGACAGAGACCCAGTACTTC. It translates to CASSLMWASGGTETQYF.

This chain links TRBV25-1 with TRBJ2-3; 12 bases match TRBD2. Germline assignment: CDR1 MGHDK and CDR2 SYGVNS. CDR3 size: 15 residues. V trimming: 7 bases; J trimming: 2 bases; junction bases outside the gene matches: 4. DNA for the CDR3: TGTGCCAGCACCGGACTAGCGGGGATCACAGATACGCAGTATTTT. This sequence encodes CASTGLAGITDTQYF.

The table lists this clonotype with many counts. The chain recombines TRBV7-8 with TRBJ1-4; perhaps TRBD1 as D (5 bases). The CDR3 runs 13 residues. Germline V lookup: CDR1 SGHVS, CDR2 FQNEAQ. Trimming pared 2 bases from V and 5 bases from J, leaving 6 bases between. The CDR3 coding sequence is TGTGCCAGCAGCTTAAAGGGGAATGAAAAACTGTTTTTT. It encodes CASSLKGNEKLFF.

V is TRBV29-1 and J is TRBJ2-7; D remains unclear. V was trimmed by 6 bases and J by 5 bases, leaving 11 bases between them. Germline CDR1 and CDR2: SQVTM and ANQGSEA. The CDR3 extends over 11 amino acids. The CDR3, as DNA: TGCAGCGTGAGGTGTGGCCACGAGCAGTACTTC. It translates to CSVRCGHEQYF.

CDR3 region: CASSWTATGANVLTF. CDR3 in DNA: TGTGCCAGCAGCTGGACAGCGACTGGGGCCAACGTCCTGACTTTC. The V and J genes are TRBV7-2 and TRBJ2-6; D is perhaps TRBD1 (6 bases). The CDR3 length is 15 residues. The V gene's germline CDR1 is SGHTA and CDR2 FQGNSA. Deletions cut 4 bases from V and 2 bases from J, with 9 bases between. The whole variable domain, remainder taken from reference TRBV7-2 and TRBJ2-6, is GAGVSQSPSNKVTEKGKDVELRCDPISGHTALYWYRQSLGQGLEFLIYFQGNSAPDKSGLPSDRFSAERTGGSVSTLTIQRTQQEDSAVYLCASSWTATGANVLTFGAGSRLTVL.

The J gene is TRBJ2-1, the V gene TRBV27; tentatively, D is TRBD1 or TRBD2 (5 bases each). The CDR3 runs 14 residues. Germline V lookup: CDR1 MNHEY, CDR2 SMNVEV (reference sequence). V lost 6 bases to trimming and J lost 9 bases, with 18 bases between them. The CDR3 here is CASSGTRREGEQFF. The CDR3 nucleotides are TGTGCCAGCAGCGGGACGAGGCGAGAAGGTGAGCAGTTCTTC.

In this sample, this clonotype turned up a few times. The rearrangement joins TRBV2 to TRBJ2-3, with a tentative D call TRBD2 (6 bases). CDR3 size: 14 residues. V shed 4 bases and J shed 4 bases, with 12 bases lying between them. CDR1 and CDR2 (germline): SNHLY, FYNNEI. The CDR3: CASSVRLVSDTQYF. DNA for the CDR3: TGTGCCAGCAGTGTTCGACTAGTCTCAGATACGCAGTATTTT.

This clonotype has only a few counts. This chain connects TRBV6-2 or TRBV6-3 to TRBJ2-5; D unclear. Germline CDR1 reads MNHEY; CDR2 reads SVGEGT. The CDR3 length is 16 residues. Trimming stripped 3 bases from V and 2 bases from J, with 16 bases between. The CDR3 bases are TGTGCCAGCAGTTATGATAGGAGTCCCTTACAAGAGACCCAGTACTTC. This gives the protein CASSYDRSPLQETQYF.

In its sample, this clonotype was seen a few times. This chain joins TRBV7-2 and TRBJ2-3; no definite D call. Per germline, CDR1 SGHTA and CDR2 FQGNSA. The CDR3 consists of 16 residues. V was trimmed by 1 base and J by 5 bases, leaving 16 bases between them. The CDR3: CASSLVGPLLGDTQYF. The CDR3 nucleotides are TGTGCCAGCAGCTTAGTGGGCCCCTTGTTGGGAGATACGCAGTATTTT.

In this sample, this clonotype turned up a few times. V usage is TRBV10-2 and J usage is TRBJ2-7; D uncertain. V lost 8 bases to trimming and J lost 1 base, with 18 bases between them. In germline, CDR1 is WSHSY, CDR2 SAAADI. The CDR3 has 15 amino acids. CDR3 region: CASLSLFTESYEQYF. The CDR3 DNA follows: TGCGCCAGCTTAAGCCTTTTTACGGAGTCCTACGAGCAGTACTTC.

Note on this clonotype: A much larger clone sits a single nucleotide away, making a read error possible. The chain is built from TRBV29-1 and TRBJ2-7; D uncertain. Trimming pared 3 bases from V and 0 bases from J, leaving 15 bases between. The CDR3 is 15 residues long. Per the germline V gene, CDR1 is SQVTM and CDR2 is ANQGSEA. The CDR3 DNA reads as TGCAGCGTTGATCGGCGGAAGCCCCCCTCCTACGAGCAGTACTTC. Translated: CSVDRRKPPSYEQYF.

The chain links TRBV7-9 to TRBJ1-1, with D perhaps matching TRBD1 (6 bases). V lost 6 bases to trimming and J lost 6 bases, with 20 bases between them. The CDR3 covers 15 residues. Germline V gene data show CDR1 as SEHNR and CDR2 as FQNEAQ (reference sequence). CDR3 region: CASSLQGGGGSEAFF. In DNA form, the CDR3 reads TGTGCCAGCAGTCTACAGGGTGGGGGGGGATCTGAAGCTTTCTTT.

J is TRBJ1-4 and V is TRBV20-1; TRBD1 aligns across 9 bases. CDR3 length: 14 residues. With 3 bases clipped from V and 6 bases from J, the junction kept 5 bases outside the gene matches. CDR1 is DFQATT and CDR2 is SNEGSKA in the germline V gene (reference sequence). CDR3 in amino acids: CSARVDRGDEKLFF. The DNA of the CDR3 is TGCAGTGCTAGGGTAGACAGGGGGGATGAAAAACTGTTTTTT.

The table lists this clonotype with a few counts. This rearrangement joins TRBV7-9 to TRBJ2-1; 7 nucleotides agree with TRBD1. From germline, CDR1 is SEHNR and CDR2 FQNEAQ (reference sequence). This CDR3 has 14 residues. V lost 5 bases, J lost 10 bases, and 11 bases stayed unmatched. The CDR3 sequence is CASSPSTGTVEQFF. DNA of the CDR3: TGTGCCAGCAGCCCAAGCACCGGGACAGTGGAGCAGTTCTTC.